At least ten counts were recorded for the clone carrying this TCR beta chain. The antigen remains unidentified. Germline V gene lookup returns CDR1 MGHRA and CDR2 YSYEKL. V was cut by 6 bases and J by 4 bases, with 15 bases left in between. The CDR3 is made up of 14 amino acids. The record originates from a study of T cells after yellow fever vaccination. Study-wide results and limits: Abundant bulk-population clonotypes could contaminate the FACS-sorted repertoires.

They built TCR cDNA with 5'RACE template switching, a step that put in a universal primer site and UMIs. MiXCR, applied by TCRdb to the 5' RACE reads, yields one record per CDR3 protein. The table includes about 340,000 distinct CDR3 sequences, 3.5% to 4.5% detected once. The sequencing used PBMCs, collected 5 days after the yellow fever booster vaccination. The chain is built from TRBV4-1 and TRBJ2-5; D gene uncertain. The receptor was derived from a man younger than 30 who received the YFV17D yellow fever vaccine. The CDR3 protein is CASSRGPGLETQYF. Here the CDR3 DNA reads TGCGCCAGCAGTCGAGGACCAGGCCTAGAGACCCAGTACTTC.